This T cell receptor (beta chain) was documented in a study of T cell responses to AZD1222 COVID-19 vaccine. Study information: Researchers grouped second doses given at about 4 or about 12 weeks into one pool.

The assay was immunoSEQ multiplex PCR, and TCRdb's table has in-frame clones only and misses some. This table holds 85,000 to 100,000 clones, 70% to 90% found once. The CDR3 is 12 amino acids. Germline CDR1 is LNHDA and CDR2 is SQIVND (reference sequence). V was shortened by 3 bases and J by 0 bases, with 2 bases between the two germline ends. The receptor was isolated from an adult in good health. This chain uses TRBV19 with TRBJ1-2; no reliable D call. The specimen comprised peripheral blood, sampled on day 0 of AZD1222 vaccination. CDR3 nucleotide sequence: TGTGCCAGTAGTATTTCTAACTATGGCTACACCTTC. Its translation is CASSISNYGYTF.